This T cell receptor beta chain was profiled in a study of blood T cell repertoires in COVID-19 (dated by TCRdb to the early 2020s). With regard to the full study: The collaborator samples originated in the United States, Italy and Spain and spanned the acute and convalescent phases of COVID-19. The repertoires were made available in a free public database intended to serve as a resource for research on the immune response to SARS-CoV-2. The dataset comprised deeply sampled blood TCRbeta repertoires from subjects exposed to, actively infected with, or recovered from COVID-19. The prospective study material was composed of cDNA or gDNA derived from T cells, B-cell-depleted T cells, or PBMCs. Nearly every sample came with metadata listing a de-identified subject ID, COVID-19 status, age in years and sex. The samples were drawn from the first 160 participants of the ongoing ImmuneRACE study and from roughly 1,300 subjects provided by 6 global collaborators. Where available, HLA class I and class II types were obtained from metadata supplied by the sample provider rather than from assay-based typing. Findings and caveats that apply to the study as a whole: Clinical and demographic metadata were provided uncurated, with the amount varying by source and participant.

TCRbeta CDR3 regions were amplified from genomic DNA using the immunoSEQ Assay, a bias-controlled multiplex PCR. Regarding the original processing steps: The number of nucleated cells in each sample was estimated by amplification of reference gene primers within the assay. To quantify the absolute abundance of each unique TCRbeta CDR3 rearrangement, sequence reads were collapsed and filtered. For each sample, productive Simpson clonality was calculated as the square root of Simpson's diversity index across productive rearrangements. The clones in this table, taken by TCRdb from immuneACCESS, are in-frame only. Not every clone is retained; where verified, under half of the shortfall comes from an unresolved V gene, and the cause of the rest is unknown. That table furnishes V, J and clone size, whereas the DNA furnished D and trimming. The sample contains 150,000 to 200,000 clones, roughly 77% of them found a single time. The top ten hold roughly a sixth of the sample.

Enrolling through a virtual design, the prospective study's participants ranged in age from about 18 to 89 years and lived across 24 United States geographic areas. In the prospective study, cohorts were assigned on the basis of participant-reported clinical history obtained from a screening survey and a study questionnaire. Mobile phlebotomists in the prospective study collected whole blood, serum and a nasopharyngeal or oropharyngeal swab from every participant. Over a roughly 2-month period, participants in the prospective study had the option of providing additional blood draws and questionnaires. Before DNA extraction, blood samples from the prospective study were shipped at room temperature or frozen. Between the V and J ends, shortened by 6 bases and 0 bases respectively, the junction contains 9 bases. CDR1 MDHEN and CDR2 SYDVKM were looked up in the germline V gene. The CDR3, cysteine through phenylalanine, is 14 amino acids long. Only the CDR3 DNA stays, 42 bases, in frame from base 1.

As to this clone: It lacks a known antigen. No much larger clonotype is one base removed from it; base qualities were not supplied.

The chain employs TRBV28 and TRBJ1-5; TRBD1 is a weak D gene call, 5 bases matching. Source material: PBMCs or T cells enriched from blood (not recorded which). This clonotype was sampled from a woman aged 45-65 years with acute COVID-19. Here the CDR3 is given as CASRLDSSNQPQHF. Read as DNA, the sequence is TGTGCCAGCAGGCTTGACAGTAGCAATCAGCCCCAGCATTTT.